A single sample is the source of the 23 T cell receptor beta chains below, sequenced in a study of blood T cell repertoires in COVID-19. The protocol was immunoSEQ multiplex PCR, while the TCRdb copy is restricted to in-frame clones and leaves out a portion. The sample lists about 180,000 clones; around 80% were seen once. Sequenced: PBMCs or T cells enriched from blood (not recorded which). The receptor source for this set is a man aged 60 to 69 who had been exposed to COVID-19.

The genes are TRBV4-2 and TRBJ1-1, with TRBD1 as a possible D gene (5 bases). This CDR3 has 14 amino acids. V gave up 0 bases and J gave up 1 base, with 6 bases separating them. Germline V gives CDR1 LGHNA, CDR2 YNFKEQ. In nucleotides, the CDR3 is TGTGCCAGCAGCCAAGACCAGGGGAACACTGAAGCTTTCTTT. Translation: CASSQDQGNTEAFF.

The CDR3 reads CASNPKTSGSGGEQFF. The CDR3 nucleotides read TGCGCCAGCAACCCAAAGACTAGCGGGAGCGGGGGTGAGCAGTTCTTC. V gene TRBV5-1 combines with J gene TRBJ2-1; 12 nucleotides line up with TRBD2. J gave up 9 bases and V 6 bases, and 13 bases lay outside the gene matches. Germline lookup yields CDR1 SGHRS and CDR2 YFSETQ. CDR3 size: 16 residues.

The chain is built from TRBV6-5 and TRBJ2-7; 7 bases match TRBD2. V was pared by 5 bases and J by 4 bases, with 8 bases of the junction left unmatched. The V gene's germline CDR1 is MNHEY and CDR2 SVGAGI. The CDR3 is 14 residues long. CDR3 residues: CASSIGGREYEQYF. In DNA form, the CDR3 reads TGTGCCAGCAGTATCGGCGGGAGAGAGTACGAGCAGTACTTC.

The chain uses TRBV7-2 and TRBJ1-1; 9 nucleotides match TRBD1. This CDR3 has 13 amino acids. CDR1 and CDR2 (germline): SGHTA, FQGNSA. Germline trimming cut 4 bases from V and 8 bases from J; bases unmatched to any gene: 5. This CDR3 reads CASSWDRVKEAFF. The DNA for the CDR3 is TGTGCCAGCAGCTGGGACAGGGTTAAAGAAGCTTTCTTT.

The V gene is TRBV7-3, the J gene TRBJ2-2, with 10 nucleotides matching TRBD2. CDR1 and CDR2 (germline): SGHTA, FQGTGA. V shed 5 bases and J 1 base; nucleotides not matched to a gene: 4. The CDR3 spans 16 residues. The CDR3 loop is CASSLASGGNTGELFF. The CDR3 nucleotides are TGTGCCAGCAGCCTAGCTAGCGGGGGGAACACCGGGGAGCTGTTTTTT.

V is TRBV28 and J is TRBJ2-3; TRBD2 matches 8 bases. J lost 3 bases, V lost 4 bases, and 9 bases had no gene match. The CDR3 extends over 16 amino acids. Germline CDR1 is MDHEN and CDR2 is SYDVKM. This CDR3 reads CASSSVAGLRTDTQYF. In DNA form, the CDR3 reads TGTGCCAGCAGTTCAGTAGCGGGATTAAGGACAGATACGCAGTATTTT.

The chain employs TRBV30 and TRBJ1-1, with a weak D call TRBD1 (5 bases). Germline V gene data show CDR1 as GTSNPN and CDR2 as SVGIG (reference sequence). This CDR3 contains 14 residues. Deletions cut 4 bases from V and 0 bases from J, with 12 bases between. The CDR3 region has the DNA TGTGCCTGGACCCTATGGGGGGTGAACACTGAAGCTTTCTTT. Amino acid sequence: CAWTLWGVNTEAFF.

This clone came up once. This chain joins TRBV27 and TRBJ1-5, with 7 bases fitting TRBD1. This CDR3 contains 14 residues. The germline gives CDR1 MNHEY, CDR2 SMNVEV (reference sequence). Losses at the gene ends were 5 bases for V and 4 bases for J; bases not matched to a gene: 5. The chain's CDR3 is CASSEGTVNQPQHF. DNA for the CDR3: TGTGCCAGCAGTGAAGGGACAGTTAATCAGCCCCAGCATTTT.

This clone was observed once. This sequence joins TRBV6-5 and TRBJ1-2; the match to TRBD1 covers 7 bases. With 6 bases clipped from V and 7 bases from J, the junction kept 8 bases outside the gene matches. This CDR3 contains 13 residues. Germline-derived CDR1 and CDR2 are MNHEY and SVGAGI. CDR3 amino acids: CASSPTGYSGYTF. The DNA for the CDR3 is TGTGCCAGCAGCCCGACAGGGTATTCTGGCTACACCTTC.

The rearrangement uses TRBV5-1 and TRBJ1-4, with TRBD1 matching over 7 bases. Germline-derived CDR1 and CDR2 are SGHRS and YFSETQ. The CDR3 is 14 residues long. The ends lost 4 bases at V and 7 bases at J; junction bases unmatched: 7. CDR3 sequence: CASSGGGASEKLFF. In nucleotides, the CDR3 is TGCGCCAGCAGCGGAGGGGGCGCGAGTGAAAAACTGTTTTTT.

V and J are TRBV10-3 and TRBJ2-7; 11 bases agree with TRBD2. This CDR3 region has 14 residues. The germline V gene encodes CDR1 ENHRY and CDR2 SYGVKD. Trimming cost V 4 bases and J 6 bases; bases outside gene matches: 5. For the CDR3, the DNA is TGTGCCATCAGTGCAACTAGCGGGAGACGCGAGCAGTACTTC. It yields the protein CAISATSGRREQYF.

The DNA for the CDR3 is TGTGCCAGCAGTGAATCTTGGACAGGGTATGGCTACACCTTC. It specifies CASSESWTGYGYTF. The V gene is TRBV6-1, the J gene TRBJ1-2; 8 nucleotides agree with TRBD1. Germline CDR1 is MNHNS and CDR2 is SASEGT. This CDR3 has 14 residues. V was clipped by 2 bases and J by 5 bases; unmatched bases: 4.

This chain joins TRBV6-2 or TRBV6-3 and TRBJ1-4, with no clear D. Deletions cut 2 bases from V and 3 bases from J, with 7 bases between. This CDR3 comprises 14 residues. Per the germline V gene, CDR1 is MNHEY and CDR2 is SVGEGT. CDR3 bases: TGTGCCAGCAGTTACGTCTCCTCTAATGAAAAACTGTTTTTT. As protein: CASSYVSSNEKLFF.

The chain joins TRBV6-5 to TRBJ2-1, with TRBD2 matching 8 bases. The trim removed 4 bases at V and 6 bases at J, leaving 11 bases unmatched. Germline CDR1 reads MNHEY; CDR2 reads SVGAGI. The CDR3 totals 16 residues. The CDR3 coding sequence is TGTGCCAGCAGTTCCCTCTTTAGGGCGGGAGGCAATGAGCAGTTCTTC. It codes for CASSSLFRAGGNEQFF.

The genes are TRBV4-2 and TRBJ2-2; the D gene is possibly TRBD2 (5 bases). This CDR3 is 14 amino acids long. Germline CDR1 and CDR2: LGHNA and YNFKEQ. V was pared by 1 base and J by 4 bases, with 7 bases between. The CDR3 DNA reads TGTGCCAGCAGCCAAGTGGGGAGCACCGGGGAGCTGTTTTTT. Encoded protein: CASSQVGSTGELFF.

In its sample, this clone was seen once. The genes are TRBV5-1 and TRBJ2-5; D is ambiguous. This CDR3 comprises 13 residues. Germline V CDR1 and CDR2: SGHRS, YFSETQ. Trimming shortened V by 5 bases and J by 5 bases, and 13 bases separated the two germline ends. The CDR3 spells CASSYSSSETQYF. The CDR3 DNA reads TGCGCCAGCAGTTACAGTTCCTCTGAGACCCAGTACTTC.

This clone came up a few times. This CDR3 is CASSTDREQPQHF. CDR3 nucleotide sequence: TGTGCCAGTAGTACGGACAGGGAGCAGCCCCAGCATTTT. The chain carries TRBV19 and TRBJ1-5; 8 nucleotides match TRBD1. V gave up 4 bases and J gave up 7 bases; unmatched junction bases: 3. CDR1 and CDR2 from the germline V gene are LNHDA and SQIVND (reference sequence). CDR3 length equals 13 residues.

This clone showed up just a few times. The chain recombines TRBV19 with TRBJ1-3; 7 positions match TRBD1. V gave up 10 bases and J gave up 4 bases; unmatched junction bases: 10. CDR1 and CDR2 from the germline V gene are LNHDA and SQIVND (reference sequence). The CDR3 loop spans 14 amino acids. In DNA, the CDR3 is TGTGCCACCTCGTCCCCGGGACAGGGAAACACCATATATTTT. Translating gives CATSSPGQGNTIYF.

The J gene is TRBJ2-5, the V gene TRBV19, with 16 bases matching TRBD2. The germline CDR1 and CDR2 sequences are LNHDA and SQIVND (reference sequence). V dropped 5 bases and J dropped 9; count of bases not matched to a gene: 15. The CDR3 contains 18 residues. As DNA, the CDR3 is TGTGCCAGTAGTGCGGGACTAGCGGGAGGGTTTATCGACGCTGCCCAGTACTTC. Protein sequence: CASSAGLAGGFIDAAQYF.

The V and J genes are TRBV27 and TRBJ1-1; 8 bases match TRBD1. The CDR3 is 18 residues long. V shed 4 bases and J 1 base; nucleotides not matched to a gene: 14. From germline, CDR1 is MNHEY and CDR2 SMNVEV (reference sequence). CDR3 residues: CASSSWTGNRVRNTEAFF. The CDR3 DNA follows: TGTGCCAGCAGTTCCTGGACAGGGAATAGAGTTAGGAACACTGAAGCTTTCTTT.

This clone appeared a few times. The sample contains more than one DNA sequence encoding this CDR3. CDR3 in amino acids: CASSLGDRLQETQYF. The CDR3, as DNA: TGTGCCAGCAGCTTAGGGGACAGGCTCCAAGAGACCCAGTACTTC. The V call is TRBV11-2, the J call TRBJ2-5, with TRBD1 matching 8 bases. J lost 1 base, V lost 1 base, and 2 bases had no gene match. Germline V gene lookup returns CDR1 SGHAT and CDR2 FQNNGV. CDR3 length equals 15 residues.

The chain employs TRBV5-4 and TRBJ2-1; tentatively, D is TRBD2 (5 bases). Trimming took 3 bases from V and 1 from J, leaving 23 bases between them. Germline values: CDR1 SGHNT, CDR2 YYREEE (reference sequence). This CDR3 has 19 residues. Written as DNA, the CDR3 is TGTGCCAGCAGCTGGATCCGGGGATCCAGGCGCTTATCCTACAATGAGCAGTTCTTC. It codes for CASSWIRGSRRLSYNEQFF.

Judged by abundance, this clone is medium-sized. V gene TRBV6-4 combines with J gene TRBJ2-3, with 8 bases fitting TRBD2. CDR1 MRHNA and CDR2 SNTAGT come from the germline V gene. The J segment lost 3 bases and the V segment lost 2 bases, leaving 7 bases of the junction unmatched. The CDR3 loop spans 16 amino acids. The CDR3 nucleotides are TGTGCCAGCAGTGACGGGCAAGCGGGAGAAACAGATACGCAGTATTTT. This encodes CASSDGQAGETDTQYF.